The sequence of this T cell receptor (beta chain) was determined in a study of PD-1 blockade in classical Hodgkin lymphoma. General observations from the study: Nivolumab starters within 1 year of ASCT were excluded. Sources of repertoire differences remain undefined, possibly disease activity or prior therapy. Newly diagnosed and completely responding patients shared comparable baseline diversity.

Measured with immunoSEQ multiplex PCR; TCRdb has only the in-frame clones, and not every one. Of around 90,000 clones listed, around 78% are singletons. V was clipped by 2 bases and J by 10 bases, with 12 bases between them. This CDR3 has 14 amino acids. Germline V gene data show CDR1 as MNHEY and CDR2 as SVGAGI. This sample's time point: cycle 4 day 1 (C4D1), after six to seven weeks of nivolumab. Relapses following autologous stem cell transplantation were seen in all patients, with brentuximab vedotin exposure varying. Classification of best responses gave complete response, partial response or progressive disease. This clone was seen ten or more times. The antigen is not known.

The sequence came from a human donor with classical Hodgkin lymphoma. This chain joins TRBV6-5 and TRBJ1-6; TRBD1 might be the D (6 bases). The material sequenced was peripheral blood mononuclear cells (PBMCs), taken before the fourth cycle of nivolumab. DNA for the CDR3: TGTGCCAGCAGTTACAAGGGGGGTTCGTCACCCCTCCACTTT. This codes for CASSYKGGSSPLHF.